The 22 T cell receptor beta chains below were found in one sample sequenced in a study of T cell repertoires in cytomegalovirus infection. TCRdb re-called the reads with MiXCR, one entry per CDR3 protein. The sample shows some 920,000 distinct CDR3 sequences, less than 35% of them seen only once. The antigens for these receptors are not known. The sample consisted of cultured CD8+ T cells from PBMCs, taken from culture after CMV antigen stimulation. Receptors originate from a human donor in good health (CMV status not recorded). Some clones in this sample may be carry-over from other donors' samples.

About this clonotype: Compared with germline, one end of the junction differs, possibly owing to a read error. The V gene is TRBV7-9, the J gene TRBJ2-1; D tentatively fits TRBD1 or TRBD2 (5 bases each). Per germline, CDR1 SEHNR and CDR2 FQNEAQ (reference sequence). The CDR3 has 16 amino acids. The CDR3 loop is CVSSSHPSAGANKQFF. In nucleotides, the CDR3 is TGTGTCAGCAGCTCCCACCCATCGGCCGGGGCCAATAAGCAGTTCTTC. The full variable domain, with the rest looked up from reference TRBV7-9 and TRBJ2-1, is DTGVSQNPRHKITKRGQNVTFRCDPISEHNRLYWYRQTLGQGPEFLTYFQNEAQLEKSRLLSDRFSAERPKGSFSTLEIQRTEQGDSAMYLCVSSSHPSAGANKQFFGPGTRLTVL.

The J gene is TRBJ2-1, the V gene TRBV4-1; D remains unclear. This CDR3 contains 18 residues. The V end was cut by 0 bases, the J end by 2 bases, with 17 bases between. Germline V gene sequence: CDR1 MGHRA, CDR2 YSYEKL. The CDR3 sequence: CASSQDSNFIRTYNEQFF. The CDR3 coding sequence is TGCGCCAGCAGCCAAGATTCGAACTTTATCAGAACCTACAATGAGCAGTTCTTC.

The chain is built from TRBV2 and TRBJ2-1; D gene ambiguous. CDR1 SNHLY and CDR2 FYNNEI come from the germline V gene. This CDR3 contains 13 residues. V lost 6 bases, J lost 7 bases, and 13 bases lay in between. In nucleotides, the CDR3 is TGTGCCAGCAGCTCCGGGCCAGAGAATGAGCAGTTCTTC. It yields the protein CASSSGPENEQFF.

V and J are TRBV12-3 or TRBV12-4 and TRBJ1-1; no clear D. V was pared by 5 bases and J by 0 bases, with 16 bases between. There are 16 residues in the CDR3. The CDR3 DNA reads TGTGCCAGCAGTCCACTACCCTTACCCCTGAACACTGAAGCTTTCTTT. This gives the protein CASSPLPLPLNTEAFF.

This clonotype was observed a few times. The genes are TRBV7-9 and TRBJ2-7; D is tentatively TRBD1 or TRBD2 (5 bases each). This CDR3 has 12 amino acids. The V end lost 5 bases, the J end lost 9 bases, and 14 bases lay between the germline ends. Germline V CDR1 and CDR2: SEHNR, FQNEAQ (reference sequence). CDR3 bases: TGTGCCAGCAGCGGCGGACGGGGCGGGCAGTACGTC. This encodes CASSGGRGGQYV.

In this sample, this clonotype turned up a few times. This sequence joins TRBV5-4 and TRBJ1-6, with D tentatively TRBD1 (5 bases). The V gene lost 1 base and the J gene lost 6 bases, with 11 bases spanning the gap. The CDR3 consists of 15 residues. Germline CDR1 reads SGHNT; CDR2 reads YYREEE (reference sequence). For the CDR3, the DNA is TGTGCCAGCAGCTTGAGCAGGGACCTTAATTCACCCCTCCACTTT. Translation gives CASSLSRDLNSPLHF.

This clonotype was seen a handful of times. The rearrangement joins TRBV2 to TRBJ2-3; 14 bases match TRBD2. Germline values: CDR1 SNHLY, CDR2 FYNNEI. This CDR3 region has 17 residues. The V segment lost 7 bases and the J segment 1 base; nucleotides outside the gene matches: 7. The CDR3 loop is CASKSWGLAGGTDTQYF. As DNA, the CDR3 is TGTGCCAGCAAATCCTGGGGACTAGCGGGGGGCACAGATACGCAGTATTTT.

CDR3 nucleotides: TGTGCCAGCAGAGCAAGGGGGGTCATAGAGACCCAGTACTTC. Its translation is CASRARGVIETQYF. V and J are TRBV6-1 and TRBJ2-5, with D tentatively TRBD1 or TRBD2 (6 bases each). This CDR3 region has 14 residues. In germline, CDR1 is MNHNS, CDR2 SASEGT. Trimming stripped 6 bases from V and 4 bases from J, with 15 bases between.

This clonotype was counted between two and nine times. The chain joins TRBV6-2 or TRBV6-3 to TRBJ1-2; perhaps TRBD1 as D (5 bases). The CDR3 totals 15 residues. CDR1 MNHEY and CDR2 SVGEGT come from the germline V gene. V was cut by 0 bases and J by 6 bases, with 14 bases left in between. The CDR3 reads CASSYSQGDGNGYTF. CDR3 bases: TGTGCCAGCAGTTACTCGCAGGGAGACGGTAATGGCTACACCTTC.

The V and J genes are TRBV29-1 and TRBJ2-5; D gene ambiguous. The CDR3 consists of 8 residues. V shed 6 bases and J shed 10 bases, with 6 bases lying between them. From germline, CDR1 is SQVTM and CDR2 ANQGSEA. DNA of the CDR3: TGCAGCGTCGGGCTCCAGTACTTC. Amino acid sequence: CSVGLQYF.

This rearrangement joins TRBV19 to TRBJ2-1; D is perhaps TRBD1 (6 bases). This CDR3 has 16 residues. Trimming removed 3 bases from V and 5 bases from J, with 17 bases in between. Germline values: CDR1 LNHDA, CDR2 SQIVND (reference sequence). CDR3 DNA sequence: TGTGCCAGTAGTATTGGTGGCCAGGGGACCAACAATGAGCAGTTCTTC. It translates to CASSIGGQGTNNEQFF.

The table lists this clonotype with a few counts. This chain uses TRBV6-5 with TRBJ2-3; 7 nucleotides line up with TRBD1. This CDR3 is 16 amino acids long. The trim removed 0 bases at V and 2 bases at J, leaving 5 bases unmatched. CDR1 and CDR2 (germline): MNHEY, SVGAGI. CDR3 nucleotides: TGTGCCAGCAGTTACTCGTCCGGGACAGACACAGATACGCAGTATTTT. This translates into CASSYSSGTDTDTQYF.

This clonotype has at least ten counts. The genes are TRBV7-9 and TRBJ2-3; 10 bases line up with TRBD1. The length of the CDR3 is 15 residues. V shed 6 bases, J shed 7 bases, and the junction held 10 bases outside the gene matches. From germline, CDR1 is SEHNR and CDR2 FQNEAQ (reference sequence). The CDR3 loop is CASRPTGGKSNTQYF. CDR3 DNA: TGTGCCAGCAGACCGACAGGGGGCAAGTCAAATACGCAGTATTTT.

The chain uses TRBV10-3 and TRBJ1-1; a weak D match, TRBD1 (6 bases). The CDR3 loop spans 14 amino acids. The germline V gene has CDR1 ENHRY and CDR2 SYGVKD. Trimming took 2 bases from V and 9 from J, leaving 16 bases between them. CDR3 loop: CAISEEDSLKKAFF. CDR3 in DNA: TGTGCCATCAGTGAGGAGGACAGTCTTAAAAAAGCTTTCTTT.

CDR3 sequence reads: CASSLWGATGDYEQYV. Here the CDR3 DNA reads TGTGCCAGCAGCTTGTGGGGGGCCACAGGAGACTACGAGCAGTACGTC. The chain employs TRBV7-9 and TRBJ2-7; D could derive from TRBD1 or TRBD2 (6 bases each). Germline V gene sequence: CDR1 SEHNR, CDR2 FQNEAQ (reference sequence). The length of the CDR3 is 16 residues. V was clipped by 3 bases and J by 3 bases, with 18 bases between them.

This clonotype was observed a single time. The CDR3 DNA reads TGTGCCAGCAGCTTTCCACGCGACGAGCAGTACTTC. Encoded protein: CASSFPRDEQYF. The V call is TRBV7-9, the J call TRBJ2-7, with D unclear. The length of the CDR3 is 12 residues. V lost 3 bases and J 5 bases, leaving 8 bases between the germline ends. CDR1 is SEHNR, CDR2 FQNEAQ, per germline (reference sequence).

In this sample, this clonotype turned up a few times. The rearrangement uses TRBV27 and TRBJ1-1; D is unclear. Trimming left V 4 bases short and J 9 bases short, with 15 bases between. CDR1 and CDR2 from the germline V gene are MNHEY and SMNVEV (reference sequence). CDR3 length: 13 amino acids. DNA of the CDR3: TGTGCCAGCAGTTATTCGACAAGGAAGAAAGCTTTCTTT. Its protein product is CASSYSTRKKAFF.

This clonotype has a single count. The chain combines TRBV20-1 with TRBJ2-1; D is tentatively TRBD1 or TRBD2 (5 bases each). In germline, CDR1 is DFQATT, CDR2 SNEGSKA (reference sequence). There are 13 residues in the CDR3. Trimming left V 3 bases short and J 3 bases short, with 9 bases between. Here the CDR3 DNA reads TGCAGTGCTAGTGAGGGGTTCTACAATGAGCAGTTCTTC. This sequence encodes CSASEGFYNEQFF.

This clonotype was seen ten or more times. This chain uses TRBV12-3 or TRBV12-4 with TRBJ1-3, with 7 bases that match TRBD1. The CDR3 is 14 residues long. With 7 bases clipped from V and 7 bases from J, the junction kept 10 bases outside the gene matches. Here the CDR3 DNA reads TGTGCCAGCAACGGACAGGTCCCAAGGAACACCATATATTTT. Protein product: CASNGQVPRNTIYF.

CDR3 in DNA: TGCGCCAGCAGCCAAGATGAGAGGAACCAAGAGACCCAGTACTTC. This codes for CASSQDERNQETQYF. The chain carries TRBV4-1 and TRBJ2-5; unclear D gene. Trimming took 0 bases from V and 0 from J, leaving 8 bases between them. The CDR3 loop spans 15 amino acids. The germline V gene encodes CDR1 MGHRA and CDR2 YSYEKL.

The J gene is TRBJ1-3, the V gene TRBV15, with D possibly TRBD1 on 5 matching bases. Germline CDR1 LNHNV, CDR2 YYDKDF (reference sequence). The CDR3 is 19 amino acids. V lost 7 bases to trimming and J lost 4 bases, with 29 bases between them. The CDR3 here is CATTHGTDRLWERGNTIYF. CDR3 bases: TGTGCCACCACCCACGGGACGGATAGATTGTGGGAGAGGGGAAACACCATATATTTT.

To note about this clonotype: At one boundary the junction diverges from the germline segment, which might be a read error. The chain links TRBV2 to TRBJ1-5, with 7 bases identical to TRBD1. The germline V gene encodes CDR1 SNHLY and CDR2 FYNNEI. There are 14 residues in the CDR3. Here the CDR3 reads CACRGREINQPQHF. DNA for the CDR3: TGTGCCTGCAGGGGGAGGGAGATCAATCAGCCCCAGCATTTT. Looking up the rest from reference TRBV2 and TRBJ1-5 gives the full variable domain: EPEVTQTPSHQVTQMGQEVILRCVPISNHLYFYWYRQILGQKVEFLVSFYNNEISEKSEIFDDQFSVERPDGSNFTLKIRSTKLEDSAMYFCACRGREINQPQHFGDGTRLSIL.